This TCR beta chain comes out of a study of Ad26.COV2.S vaccination and SARS-CoV-2 variants. Whole-study context: In the COV1001 trial, the donor was in the Ad26.COV2.S arm. Doses of Ad26.COV2.S were injected into muscle once or twice, 56 days apart.

TCRdb keeps only in-frame clones here, not all; method: immunoSEQ multiplex PCR. The table lists approximately 240,000 clones, roughly 90% of them singletons. Indicated treatment: roughly 19 received Ad26.COV2.S at low or high dose, single or two shots; roughly five received placebo; per-sample allocation not given. It was on day 63 after the first vaccine or placebo injection that samples were taken. About this clone: The antigen remains unidentified.

The germline V gene has CDR1 SGHRS and CDR2 YFSETQ. CDR3 length: 13 amino acids. Germline trimming cut 5 bases from V and 3 bases from J; bases unmatched to any gene: 5. Overall study results and limits: Responses of spike-specific T cells (both CD8+ and CD4+) reportedly showed substantial breadth after vaccination.

The chain recombines TRBV5-1 with TRBJ2-7; 7 nucleotides align to TRBD1. Sequencing used peripheral blood, obtained in a trial of Ad26.COV2.S vaccine versus placebo. The TCR sequence derives from a person between 18 and 59 years old who received the Ad26.COV2.S COVID-19 vaccine or a placebo. CDR3 bases: TGCGCCAGCAGTAGGGACAGTTACTACGAGCAGTACTTC. Translating it yields CASSRDSYYEQYF.